The clone carrying this T cell receptor beta chain has more than one count but fewer than ten. The source of the sample is a study of radiation and T cells in renal cell carcinoma. Time point reported: baseline pretreatment blood. The treatment here: 15 Gy SBRT to primary tumor, nephrectomy 4 weeks later. Assay: immunoSEQ multiplex PCR; the TCRdb copy retains only in-frame clones and omits some. Of 130,000 to 150,000 clones in the sample, about 85% were seen once. The CDR3 spans 15 residues. V was pared by 3 bases and J by 4 bases, with 11 bases between. CDR1 and CDR2 (germline): SGDLS, YYNGEE. The chain employs TRBV9 and TRBJ1-6; no clear D gene. Specimen: blood, collected from a patient whose treatment included radiotherapy and nephrectomy. The TCR comes from a woman in her sixties or seventies with renal cell carcinoma. In DNA, the CDR3 is TGTGCCAGCAGCGGAAGTGGAGGTTATAATTCACCCCTCCACTTT. Translated, it gives CASSGSGGYNSPLHF.